This is a list of T cell receptor beta chains from one sample in a study of CD8+ T cells in alopecia areata. The repertoire was sequenced with immunoSEQ multiplex PCR; TCRdb's copy has only in-frame clones and lacks some. The sample includes roughly 40,000 clones, roughly 92% of them seen just once. The sample consisted of CD8+ T cells sorted from blood, taken at week 24, from a patient treated with tofacitinib. Receptors were obtained from a human donor with alopecia areata. CDR3s include the opening cysteine and the closing phenylalanine or tryptophan. D genes are given only for firm matches. Only part of the rows carry a size: once, few, many, or a class if the clone is expanded.

>TRBV28|.|.|TRBJ2-7
TGTGCCAGCTCAAAACTCGGGGGCAGCGACGAGCAGTACTTC
CASSKLGGSDEQYF
>TRBV29-1|.|.|TRBJ2-1
TGCAGCGTTGCACTGAGCTCCTACAATGAGCAGTTCTTC
CSVALSSYNEQFF
>TRBV7-9|TRBD2|.|TRBJ2-1
TGTGCCAGCAGCTGGGGACTAGCGGTTGACAATGAGCAGTTCTTC
CASSWGLAVDNEQFF
>TRBV6-1|.|.|TRBJ2-3
TGTGCCAGCAGTGAAAGGTCACAGGGCGGGATAGGGGATACGCAGTATTTT
CASSERSQGGIGDTQYF
>TRBV7-2|TRBD1|once|TRBJ1-6
TGTGCCAGCAGATGGGACAGAAATTCACCCCTCCACTTT
CASRWDRNSPLHF
>TRBV29-1|.|once|TRBJ2-6
TGCAGCGTTGAGGGGGCACCTGGGGCCAACGTCCTGACTTTC
CSVEGAPGANVLTF
>TRBV7-7|TRBD1|.|TRBJ2-2
TGTGCTAGCAGCTTAGCGTCGGACAGGGTCACCGGGGAGCTGTTTTTT
CASSLASDRVTGELFF
>TRBV5-1|.|once|TRBJ1-1
TGCGCCAGCAGCTTTCGGGGTTCGAACACTGAAGCTTTCTTT
CASSFRGSNTEAFF
>TRBV27|.|.|TRBJ2-1
TGTGCCAGCAGGGTCGGGGGGCTATACAATGAGCAGTTCTTC
CASRVGGLYNEQFF
>TRBV4-1|.|.|TRBJ1-1
TGCGCCAGTGAAGACGGGGCAGGGGAAGGGCGCACTGAAGCTTTCTTT
CASEDGAGEGRTEAFF
>TRBV6-5|.|.|TRBJ2-7
TGTGCCACCTCAGCTGGGGGTACCCCCTACGAGCAGTACTTC
CATSAGGTPYEQYF
>TRBV14|.|once|TRBJ2-1
TGTGCCAGCAGCCAAGATATGACCAATGAGCAGTTCTTC
CASSQDMTNEQFF
>TRBV13|TRBD1|.|TRBJ2-7
TGTGCCAGCAGCTTATCACAGGGGAATACCTACGAGCAGTACTTC
CASSLSQGNTYEQYF
>TRBV7-8|.|.|TRBJ2-7
TGTGCCAGCAGCTTACTGGTCGGCTACTACGAGCAGTACTTC
CASSLLVGYYEQYF
>TRBV27|.|.|TRBJ1-1
TGTGCCAGCTCGTGGGACTCAGAGAACACTGAAGCTTTCTTT
CASSWDSENTEAFF
>TRBV27|TRBD1|.|TRBJ2-7
TGTGCCACCGCGACAGGGGGCGAAGGCGAGCAGTACTTC
CATATGGEGEQYF
>TRBV7-8|.|.|TRBJ2-7
TGTGCCAGCAGCTTAGGATCCTACGAGCAGTACTTC
CASSLGSYEQYF
>TRBV27|TRBD2|.|TRBJ2-1
TGTGCCAGCAGTTTAGTAAGACTAGCGGGCAAGGACAATGAGCAGTTCTTC
CASSLVRLAGKDNEQFF
>TRBV19|.|.|TRBJ2-7
TGTGCCAGTAGTATCCCGGGTCTTTCCTACGAGCAGTACTTC
CASSIPGLSYEQYF
>TRBV10-3|.|.|TRBJ2-2
TGTGCCATCAGTGGAGGACAGACCACCGGGGAGCTGTTTTTT
CAISGGQTTGELFF
>TRBV30|TRBD1|once|TRBJ1-3
TGTGCCTGGAGTGACGGGGGACAGCCAGGAAACACCATATATTTT
CAWSDGGQPGNTIYF
>TRBV4-1|TRBD1|.|TRBJ2-1
TGCGCCAGCAGCCCTTCCACGACAGGGGTCCCAAATGAGCAGTTCTTC
CASSPSTTGVPNEQFF
>TRBV28|.|.|TRBJ2-3
TGTGCCAGCAGTTTATCATTAATACAGGGAGATACGCAGTATTTT
CASSLSLIQGDTQYF
>TRBV5-6|.|.|TRBJ2-3
TGTGCCAGCAGCCAATCGGTGTATACGCAGTATTTT
CASSQSVYTQYF
>TRBV7-9|.|once|TRBJ1-1
TGTGCCAGCAGCTCCGGACGGGAGTACCGCACTGAAGCTTTCTTT
CASSSGREYRTEAFF
>TRBV4-3|.|.|TRBJ2-6
TGCGCCAGCAGCCAAGATTCTAGCTCTGGGGCCAACGTCCTGACTTTC
CASSQDSSSGANVLTF
>TRBV7-7|.|.|TRBJ2-5
TGTGCTAGCAGCTATTTCCGGGAAGAGACCCAGTACTTC
CASSYFREETQYF
>TRBV7-8|.|.|TRBJ2-7
TGTGCCAGCAGCCGGACAGCGGGACGGACCTACGAGCAGTACTTC
CASSRTAGRTYEQYF
>TRBV7-7|.|.|TRBJ2-7
TGTGCTAGCAGCTGCTCCCCCTCGGCAGGTTCGCCCCCAACCTCTCACTACGAGCAGTACTTC
CASSCSPSAGSPPTSHYEQYF
>TRBV2|.|.|TRBJ2-2
TGTGCCAGCGCGACCGACGGATACACCGGGGAGCTGTTTTTT
CASATDGYTGELFF
>TRBV27|.|.|TRBJ1-5
TGTGCCAGCAGTCCAGGGGCTTGGCAGCCCCAGCATTTT
CASSPGAWQPQHF
>TRBV30|.|.|TRBJ2-2
TGTGCCTGGCGGACAGCCGCGAACACCGGGGAGCTGTTTTTT
CAWRTAANTGELFF
>TRBV29-1|.|.|TRBJ2-7
TGCAGCGCTCAGGGGGGCTGGGACTACGAGCAGTACTTC
CSAQGGWDYEQYF
>TRBV27|.|.|TRBJ2-3
TGTGCCAGCAGTTTGGTGCGGAGACCAGATACGCAGTATTTT
CASSLVRRPDTQYF
>TRBV12-2|.|once|TRBJ2-3
TGTGCAAGTCGTTGTCCTCGGGGAGACCGCACAGATACGCAGTATTTT
CASRCPRGDRTDTQYF
>TRBV13|.|.|TRBJ2-7
TGTGCCAGCAGCCGCGCCGGAGCCGAGCAGTACTTC
CASSRAGAEQYF
>TRBV19|TRBD1|.|TRBJ2-3
TGTGCCAGTAGTGACAGGGGGGGGATGACAGATACGCAGTATTTT
CASSDRGGMTDTQYF
>TRBV27|TRBD1|.|TRBJ1-4
TGTGCCAGCAGGACGACAGGGATTCATGAGAAACTGTTTTTT
CASRTTGIHEKLFF
>TRBV27|.|.|TRBJ2-2
TGTGCCAGCAGTTTAGCGGGGGAGCTGTTTTTT
CASSLAGELFF
>TRBV9|.|.|TRBJ2-7
TGTGCCAGCAGCGTAGGTGGAGGGGGTTTTGTGAACGAGCAGTACTTC
CASSVGGGGFVNEQYF
>TRBV27|TRBD1|.|TRBJ2-4
TGTGCCAGCAGTCCCTTACCCGGGACAGTTCCCTCCTCGGGGAACATTCAGTACTTC
CASSPLPGTVPSSGNIQYF
>TRBV7-9|TRBD1|once|TRBJ2-7
TGTGCCAGCAGAGCGGGACAGGGGAGCTCCTACGAGCAGTACTTC
CASRAGQGSSYEQYF
>TRBV7-9|TRBD2|once|TRBJ2-5
TGTGCCAGCAGCTCATGGAGCGGGGGTGCATATGAGACCCAGTACTTC
CASSSWSGGAYETQYF
>TRBV28|.|.|TRBJ2-2
TGTGCCAGCAGTTTGATGGGTAACACCGGGGAGCTGTTTTTT
CASSLMGNTGELFF
>TRBV11-2|.|once|TRBJ1-2
TGTGCCAGCGCCATATCAACAGGGCTTGATGGCTACACCTTC
CASAISTGLDGYTF
>TRBV27|TRBD1|.|TRBJ2-7
TGTGCCAGCAGCCTCCGACAGGGTACATACGAGCAGTACTTC
CASSLRQGTYEQYF
>TRBV28|.|.|TRBJ2-1
TGTGCCAGCAGTCTCCCCGCCCGTTTAAGCCGATACAATGAGCAGTTCTTC
CASSLPARLSRYNEQFF
>TRBV9|.|.|TRBJ2-7
TGTGCCAGCAGCGTGCTTGGCGGGATCGGCGACGAGCAGTACTTC
CASSVLGGIGDEQYF
>TRBV30|TRBD2|.|TRBJ2-3
TGTGCCTGGAGTTTAGCGGGGGGGTTCGATACGCAGTATTTT
CAWSLAGGFDTQYF
>TRBV5-1|TRBD1|.|TRBJ2-5
TGCGCCAGCAGCGGGGACAGCCAAGAGACCCAGTACTTC
CASSGDSQETQYF
>TRBV15|TRBD1|few|TRBJ2-6
TGTGCCACCAGCGGGGACAGGTCCGGGGCCAACGTCCTGACTTTC
CATSGDRSGANVLTF
>TRBV29-1|TRBD2|.|TRBJ2-2
TGCAGCGTTGAAGGAGGGAGGGGCACCGGGGAGCTGTTTTTT
CSVEGGRGTGELFF
>TRBV6-1|.|.|TRBJ2-1
TGTGCCAGCAGCGAGATTCTGACGGACAATGAGCAGTTCTTC
CASSEILTDNEQFF